The rows below give T cell receptor beta chains drawn from one sample of a study of brain T cells in children with intractable seizures. The table came from immunoSEQ multiplex PCR; TCRdb's copy has only in-frame clones and leaves some out. The table shows about 120,000 clones, with 94% occurring only once. The material sequenced was peripheral blood, taken at surgery. Receptors were obtained from a boy under two years old with hemimegalencephaly and intractable seizures. The CDR3 runs from the conserved cysteine through the conserved F or W. A D gene is named only where the DNA matches it firmly. Where a row states a size, it is once, few, many or the class of an expanded clone; other rows omit it.

>NA|TRBV19|NA|TRBJ2-7
TGTGCCAGTACCGTCCGGATGGGGCAGGGTGCCTACGAGCAGTACTTC
CASTVRMGQGAYEQYF
>NA|TRBV28|NA|TRBJ1-1
TGTGCCAGCAGCCAGGGGACCACTGAAGCTTTCTTT
CASSQGTTEAFF
>TRBD1|TRBV4-1|once|TRBJ2-3
TGCGCCAGCAGCCAAGATACCTGGACAGGGGGCGCAGATACGCAGTATTTT
CASSQDTWTGGADTQYF
>TRBD1|TRBV10-3|NA|TRBJ2-1
TGTGCCATCAGTGAGTATGCCACAGGGGAAAAGGGTGAGCAGTTCTTC
CAISEYATGEKGEQFF
>NA|TRBV21-1|NA|TRBJ2-7
TGTGCCAGCAGCAAAGCGCTTTGCGCGGGACAGGAACGAAGGTACGAGCAGTACTTC
CASSKALCAGQERRYEQYF
>NA|TRBV6-5|NA|TRBJ2-2
TGTGCCAGCAGTTACCGGGGGAGGGAGCTGTTTTTT
CASSYRGRELFF
>NA|TRBV28|medium-sized|TRBJ1-1
TGTGCCAGCAGTCCCATAGGGCAGGGACCGAACACTGAAGCTTTCTTT
CASSPIGQGPNTEAFF
>TRBD2|TRBV20-1|NA|TRBJ2-3
TGCAGTGCTAGTCCGCTTTCGGCGGGAGGGAGCACAGATACGCAGTATTTT
CSASPLSAGGSTDTQYF
>NA|TRBV6-5|NA|TRBJ2-7
TGTGCCAGCAGTTACTCCGGAGGGGCGGGGCCCTACGAGCAGTACTTC
CASSYSGGAGPYEQYF
>TRBD2|TRBV19|NA|TRBJ2-1
TGTGCCAGTAGTATAGCCGTTGGGGCGGGAGACCTCAATGAGCAGTTCTTC
CASSIAVGAGDLNEQFF
>TRBD2|TRBV5-4|NA|TRBJ2-3
TGTGCCAGCAGCCCCGGACTAGCGCGGTCATATAGCACAGATACGCAGTATTTT
CASSPGLARSYSTDTQYF
>NA|TRBV7-2|NA|TRBJ1-1
TGTGCCAGCAGCTTAACGGGGGGAACGAACACTGAAGCTTTCTTT
CASSLTGGTNTEAFF
>TRBD1|TRBV4-3|NA|TRBJ1-6
TGCGCCAGCAGCCCCGGGACAGCCTATAATTCACCCCTCCACTTT
CASSPGTAYNSPLHF
>NA|TRBV9|NA|TRBJ2-1
TGTGCCAGCAGCGCAACCGGGACACCTAACAATGAGCAGTTCTTC
CASSATGTPNNEQFF
>NA|TRBV7-9|NA|TRBJ1-2
TGTGCCAGCAGCTCAAACCGGCATCCCGTCTATGGCTACACCTTC
CASSSNRHPVYGYTF
>NA|TRBV5-5|NA|TRBJ2-3
TGTGCCAGCAGCTCCCCCAGGGGGGGTCGCACAGATACGCAGTATTTT
CASSSPRGGRTDTQYF
>NA|TRBV11-1|once|TRBJ1-1
TGTGCCAGCAGCCCTGGTGACCGGGACAACGGCGATGAAGCTTTCTTT
CASSPGDRDNGDEAFF
>TRBD1|TRBV11-3|NA|TRBJ1-2
TGTGCCAGCAGCCCCAACCAGATACAGGGGGAGGATGGCTACACCTTC
CASSPNQIQGEDGYTF
>NA|TRBV2|once|TRBJ2-7
TGTGCCAGCAGTTGGACAGCGGTCTACGAGCAGTACTTC
CASSWTAVYEQYF
>NA|TRBV9|NA|TRBJ2-3
TGTGCCAGCAGCGTAGGGGATTGGGGCCGCACAGATACGCAGTATTTT
CASSVGDWGRTDTQYF
>NA|TRBV28|NA|TRBJ1-5
TGTGCCAGCAGTCTACAGGGTTATCAGCCCCAGCATTTT
CASSLQGYQPQHF
>NA|TRBV7-9|NA|TRBJ2-1
TGTGCCAGCAGCTCTCCGACTAGGTTCAATGAGCAGTTCTTC
CASSSPTRFNEQFF
>NA|TRBV28|NA|TRBJ1-3
TGTGCCACCTCAGGACTGGCTTCTGGAAACACCATATATTTT
CATSGLASGNTIYF
>NA|TRBV11-3|NA|TRBJ1-1
TGTGCCAGCATCTTGAGGGGGGATCGAAGCACTGAAGCTTTCTTT
CASILRGDRSTEAFF
>NA|TRBV9|NA|TRBJ1-3
TGTGCCAGCAGCGTAGGGACAGACTCTGGAAACACCATATATTTT
CASSVGTDSGNTIYF
>TRBD2|TRBV19|NA|TRBJ2-5
TGTGCCAGTAGTGGGGGGACTAGCGGGAGCGGGTGGATAGAGACCCAGTACTTC
CASSGGTSGSGWIETQYF
>NA|TRBV11-3|NA|TRBJ1-1
TGTGCCAGCAGCTCCCGGGAGGGGGAAGCTTTCTTT
CASSSREGEAFF
>NA|TRBV5-6|NA|TRBJ1-4
TGTGCCAGCAGCTTAGTGGGGCCTAAAGCGGAAAAACTGTTTTTT
CASSLVGPKAEKLFF
>TRBD1|TRBV12-3/TRBV12-4|once|TRBJ2-4
TGTGCCAGCAGTTTAACGACAGGGAACATTCAGTACTTC
CASSLTTGNIQYF
>NA|TRBV18|NA|TRBJ1-2
TGTGCCAGCTCACCACCGTACAGGGTTGGGGGCTACACCTTC
CASSPPYRVGGYTF
>NA|TRBV5-1|NA|TRBJ2-5
TGCGCCAGCACACAGGGTCGGGACTTTCAAGAGACCCAGTACTTC
CASTQGRDFQETQYF
>NA|TRBV6-5|NA|TRBJ2-5
TGTGCCAGCAGTTACTCAGGGGCCCAGAAAGGGGAGACCCAGTACTTC
CASSYSGAQKGETQYF
>NA|TRBV6-2/TRBV6-3|NA|TRBJ1-5
TGTGCCAGCAGTTACTCGGGAGGGTTGGTTAGTCAGCCCCAGCATTTT
CASSYSGGLVSQPQHF
>TRBD1|TRBV18|NA|TRBJ1-6
TGTGCCAGCTCACGACAGGGTGATAATTCACCCCTCCACTTT
CASSRQGDNSPLHF
>NA|TRBV28|NA|TRBJ2-7
TGTGCCAGCAGAGACCCGACAGGGAGGCCCTACGAGCAGTACTTC
CASRDPTGRPYEQYF
>NA|TRBV7-9|NA|TRBJ2-7
TGTGCCAGCAGCTTAGGCCGGGGCGAGCAGTACTTC
CASSLGRGEQYF
>TRBD1|TRBV18|NA|TRBJ2-1
TGTGCCAGCTCACTCGCCGGGACAGGGTTGAATGAGCAGTTCTTC
CASSLAGTGLNEQFF
>NA|TRBV4-1|NA|TRBJ1-6
TGCGCCAGCAGCCAAGAGCAGGTCTATAATTCACCCCTCCACTTT
CASSQEQVYNSPLHF
>NA|TRBV9|NA|TRBJ2-3
TGTGCCAGCAGCGTAGGGCTTAGGGAGATATCAGATACGCAGTATTTT
CASSVGLREISDTQYF
>TRBD1|TRBV11-2|NA|TRBJ1-1
TGTGCCAGCAGCTTAGTGGGACAGATGAACACTGAAGCTTTCTTT
CASSLVGQMNTEAFF
>NA|TRBV30|NA|TRBJ1-5
TGTGCCTGGAGTGGGGTTAGCAATCAGCCCCAGCATTTT
CAWSGVSNQPQHF
>TRBD1|TRBV5-4|NA|TRBJ1-1
TGTGCCAGCAGCTTGGCCCACAGGGGGCGGACTGAAGCTTTCTTT
CASSLAHRGRTEAFF
>NA|TRBV29-1|NA|TRBJ2-2
TGCAGCGTTGACAGGGACTCCACCGGGGAGCTGTTTTTT
CSVDRDSTGELFF
>TRBD1|TRBV4-1|NA|TRBJ2-7
TGCGCCAGCAGCCAAGTAATACGGGACAGGGGGTACGAGCAGTACTTC
CASSQVIRDRGYEQYF
>TRBD1|TRBV28|NA|TRBJ2-1
TGTGCCAGCAGTGACCAGCGGACAGGGGGCAACAATGAGCAGTTCTTC
CASSDQRTGGNNEQFF
>NA|TRBV28|NA|TRBJ2-7
TGTGCCAGCAGCCCTATAATCGGTTACGAGCAGTACTTC
CASSPIIGYEQYF
>TRBD1|TRBV5-1|NA|TRBJ1-4
TGCGCCAGCAAGGGACAGGGAACTAATGAAAAACTGTTTTTT
CASKGQGTNEKLFF
>NA|TRBV7-9|NA|TRBJ1-5
TGTGCCAGCAGCTTAGCCCTGACAGGTCATAGCAATCAGCCCCAGCATTTT
CASSLALTGHSNQPQHF
>NA|TRBV29-1|NA|TRBJ2-7
TGCAGCGTTGTAGGCAAAGGGATCGGCTACGAGCAGTACTTC
CSVVGKGIGYEQYF
>NA|TRBV25-1|once|TRBJ1-2
TGTGCCAGCAGTGAAAATTTCAATAGGGCAGATGGCTACACCTTC
CASSENFNRADGYTF
>NA|TRBV10-3|NA|TRBJ2-1
TGTGCCATCAGGAGCAATTCGAGCTGGGAGCAGTTCTTC
CAIRSNSSWEQFF
>TRBD1|TRBV5-1|NA|TRBJ1-1
TGCGCCAGCAGCTTGATGGGACAGGGAATGAACACTGAAGCTTTCTTT
CASSLMGQGMNTEAFF
>NA|TRBV27|NA|TRBJ2-5
TGTGCCAGCAGTTCCCCCGGCGAGACCCAGTACTTC
CASSSPGETQYF
>TRBD2|TRBV5-1|NA|TRBJ2-7
TGCGCCAGCAGCTCCCTAGCGGACGCCTACGAGCAGTACTTC
CASSSLADAYEQYF
>NA|TRBV6-5|NA|TRBJ1-2
TGTGCCAGCAGTTCCCCTGGGGGAAGGGTCTATGGCTACACCTTC
CASSSPGGRVYGYTF
>TRBD1|TRBV28|NA|TRBJ1-1
TGTGCCAGCAGTTTGAGGGGGCGGATGAACACTGAAGCTTTCTTT
CASSLRGRMNTEAFF
>NA|TRBV5-6|NA|TRBJ1-2
TGTGCCAGCAGCTTGGGGGGAGTCTATGGCTACACCTTC
CASSLGGVYGYTF